The present T cell receptor (beta chain) was sequenced within a study of monozygotic twins with cystic fibrosis. This table comes from immunoSEQ multiplex PCR, and its TCRdb copy is limited to in-frame clones, with some not included. The sample yields 35,000 or so clones, 84% seen once. V lost 0 bases to trimming and J lost 8 bases, with 22 bases between them. The CDR3 is 16 residues long. CDR1 is GTSNPN and CDR2 is SVGIG in the germline V gene (reference sequence). This TCR was recovered from a girl aged 2-15 years with cystic fibrosis. Material: blood. This chain connects TRBV30 to TRBJ1-2; D is uncertain. The CDR3, as DNA: TGTGCCTGGAGTGTACGGGGAGGTATCCACTTGGGAGGCTACACCTTC. Protein sequence: CAWSVRGGIHLGGYTF.